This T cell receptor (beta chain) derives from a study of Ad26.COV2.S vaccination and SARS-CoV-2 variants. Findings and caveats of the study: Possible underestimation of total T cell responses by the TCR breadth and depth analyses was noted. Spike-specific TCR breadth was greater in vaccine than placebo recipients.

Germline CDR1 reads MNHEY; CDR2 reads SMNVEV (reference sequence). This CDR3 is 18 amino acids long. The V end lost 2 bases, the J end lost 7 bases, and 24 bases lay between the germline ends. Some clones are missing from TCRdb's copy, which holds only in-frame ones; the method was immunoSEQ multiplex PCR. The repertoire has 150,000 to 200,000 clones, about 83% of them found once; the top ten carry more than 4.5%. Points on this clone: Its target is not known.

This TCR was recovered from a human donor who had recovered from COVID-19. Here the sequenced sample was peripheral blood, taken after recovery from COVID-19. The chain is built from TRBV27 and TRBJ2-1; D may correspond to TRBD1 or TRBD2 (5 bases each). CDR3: CASSLPGLSGPGLNEQFF. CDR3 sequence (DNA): TGTGCCAGCAGTTTACCAGGGTTATCGGGACCGGGGTTGAATGAGCAGTTCTTC.